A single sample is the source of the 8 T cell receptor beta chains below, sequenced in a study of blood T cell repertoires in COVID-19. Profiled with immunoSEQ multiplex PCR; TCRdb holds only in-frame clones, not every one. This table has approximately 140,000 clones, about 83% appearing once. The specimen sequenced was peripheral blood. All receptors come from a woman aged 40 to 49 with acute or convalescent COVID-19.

CDR3 residues: CASSQVGIAGETQYF. CDR3 bases: TGCGCCAGCAGCCAAGTCGGAATAGCGGGAGAGACCCAGTACTTC. The V and J genes are TRBV4-1 and TRBJ2-5, with 7 bases aligning to TRBD2. The V gene's germline CDR1 is MGHRA and CDR2 YSYEKL. Germline trimming cut 1 base from V and 4 bases from J; bases unmatched to any gene: 6. The CDR3 contains 15 residues.

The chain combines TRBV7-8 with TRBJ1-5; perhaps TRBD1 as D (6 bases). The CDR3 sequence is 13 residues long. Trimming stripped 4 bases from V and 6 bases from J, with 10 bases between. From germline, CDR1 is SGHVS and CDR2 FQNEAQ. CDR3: CASSWGGGQPQHF. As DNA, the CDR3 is TGTGCCAGCAGCTGGGGAGGGGGTCAGCCCCAGCATTTT.

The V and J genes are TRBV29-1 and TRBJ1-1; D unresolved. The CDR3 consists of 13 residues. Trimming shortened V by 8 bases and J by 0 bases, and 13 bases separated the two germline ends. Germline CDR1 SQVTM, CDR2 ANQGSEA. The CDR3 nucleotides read TGCAGCTCGGGGAGGGAACTGAACACTGAAGCTTTCTTT. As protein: CSSGRELNTEAFF.

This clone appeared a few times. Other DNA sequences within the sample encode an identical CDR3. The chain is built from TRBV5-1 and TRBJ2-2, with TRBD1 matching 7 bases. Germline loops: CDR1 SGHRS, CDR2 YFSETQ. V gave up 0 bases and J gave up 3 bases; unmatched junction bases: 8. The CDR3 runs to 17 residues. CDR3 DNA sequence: TGCGCCAGCAGCTTGGATCCTGACAGGGCGGACACCGGGGAGCTGTTTTTT. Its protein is CASSLDPDRADTGELFF.

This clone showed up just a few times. The CDR3 coding sequence is TGCGCCAGCACCACGACAGGGGCGGGCAATCAGCCCCAGCATTTT. Encoded protein: CASTTTGAGNQPQHF. The chain combines TRBV10-1 with TRBJ1-5, with 8 positions matching TRBD1. In germline, CDR1 is WNHNN, CDR2 SYGVQD (reference sequence). The CDR3 extends over 15 amino acids. Losses at the gene ends were 7 bases for V and 2 bases for J; bases not matched to a gene: 7.

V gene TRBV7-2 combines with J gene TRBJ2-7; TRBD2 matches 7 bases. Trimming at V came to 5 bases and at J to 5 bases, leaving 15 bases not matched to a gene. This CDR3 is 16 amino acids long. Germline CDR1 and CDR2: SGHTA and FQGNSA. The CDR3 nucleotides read TGTGCCAGCAGCCCCCGCGGAGGAGCGGGAATCAACGAGCAGTACTTC. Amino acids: CASSPRGGAGINEQYF.

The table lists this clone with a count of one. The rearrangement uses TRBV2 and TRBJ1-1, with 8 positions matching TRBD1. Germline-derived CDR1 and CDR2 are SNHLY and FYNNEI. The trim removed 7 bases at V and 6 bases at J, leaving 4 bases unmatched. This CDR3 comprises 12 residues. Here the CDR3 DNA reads TGTGCCAGCATCGGGACAGGCCCTGAAGCTTTCTTT. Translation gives CASIGTGPEAFF.

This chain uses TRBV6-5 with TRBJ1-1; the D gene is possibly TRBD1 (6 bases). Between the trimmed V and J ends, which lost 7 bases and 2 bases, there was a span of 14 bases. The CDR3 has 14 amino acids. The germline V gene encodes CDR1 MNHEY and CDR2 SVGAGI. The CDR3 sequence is CASTGDTPNTEAFF. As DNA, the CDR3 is TGTGCCAGCACCGGGGACACCCCTAACACTGAAGCTTTCTTT.